These 20 T cell receptor beta chains were all obtained from the same sample, sequenced in a study of T cell responses to AZD1222 COVID-19 vaccine. The repertoire was sequenced with immunoSEQ multiplex PCR; TCRdb's copy has only in-frame clones and lacks some. The data show approximately 61,000 clones, about four fifths seen once. The sequenced sample was peripheral blood, obtained 28 days after the second AZD1222 dose. These receptors were taken from an adult who received the AZD1222 COVID-19 vaccine.

The chain employs TRBV7-8 and TRBJ2-6, with D possibly TRBD2 on 6 matching bases. CDR3 length: 18 residues. The germline CDR1 and CDR2 sequences are SGHVS and FQNEAQ. The V and J ends lost 4 bases and 3 bases respectively, with 19 bases between them. For the CDR3, the DNA is TGTGCCAGCAGCTCCATGGGACTGGACTTTAGTGGGGCCAACGTCCTGACTTTC. As protein: CASSSMGLDFSGANVLTF.

The chain joins TRBV28 to TRBJ2-4; possibly TRBD1 for D (5 bases). CDR1 is MDHEN, CDR2 SYDVKM, per germline. CDR3 length: 12 amino acids. The germline V and J ends were trimmed by 7 bases and 5 bases, with 9 bases remaining between them. CDR3 bases: TGTGCCAGCACTGGGGCGGAAAACATTCAGTACTTC. This encodes CASTGAENIQYF. Using reference TRBV28 and TRBJ2-4 for the parts outside the CDR3, the full variable domain is DVKVTQSSRYLVKRTGEKVFLECVQDMDHENMFWYRQDPGLGLRLIYFSYDVKMKEKGDIPEGYSVSREKKERFSLILESASTNQTSMYLCASTGAENIQYFGAGTRLSVL.

The V and J genes are TRBV3-1 (or the pseudogene TRBV3-2) and TRBJ2-1; 10 bases map to TRBD2. This CDR3 comprises 15 residues. V lost 9 bases to trimming and J lost 3 bases; unmatched junction nucleotides: 8. Germline loops: CDR1 LGHDT, CDR2 YNNKEL (reference sequence). As DNA, the CDR3 is TGTGCCAGTACTAGCGGGGTATCTAACTACAATGAGCAGTTCTTC. Translation: CASTSGVSNYNEQFF.

This sequence joins TRBV11-3 and TRBJ2-1, with D tentatively TRBD2 (6 bases). Germline CDR1 is SGHNT and CDR2 is YENEEA. The CDR3 totals 17 residues. V lost 4 bases to trimming and J lost 0 bases, with 16 bases between them. CDR3 sequence reads: CASSSPLGGSSYNEQFF. The DNA of the CDR3 is TGTGCCAGCAGCTCCCCGTTGGGAGGCAGCTCCTACAATGAGCAGTTCTTC.

The chain uses TRBV9 and TRBJ2-2; TRBD1 aligns across 10 bases. CDR3 length equals 16 residues. The V and J ends lost 3 bases and 5 bases, in that order; junction bases with no gene match: 7. CDR1 is SGDLS, CDR2 YYNGEE, per germline. CDR3: CASSDKTGGSTGELFF. DNA of the CDR3: TGTGCCAGCAGCGATAAGACAGGGGGCTCTACCGGGGAGCTGTTTTTT.

The genes are TRBV6-6 and TRBJ2-1; possibly TRBD1 for D (6 bases). The CDR3 extends over 14 amino acids. CDR1 is MNHNY, CDR2 SVGAGI, per germline (reference sequence). The ends were cut back, 6 bases at V and 6 bases at J, with 15 bases in the middle. CDR3 sequence reads: CASRGQLWSNEQFF. As DNA, the CDR3 is TGTGCCAGCAGAGGACAGCTTTGGAGCAATGAGCAGTTCTTC.

V is TRBV6-6 and J is TRBJ2-5, with TRBD2 matching over 11 bases. With V trimmed by 4 bases and J by 9 bases, 10 bases remained unmatched. This CDR3 has 15 residues. CDR1 MNHNY and CDR2 SVGAGI come from the germline V gene (reference sequence). This CDR3 reads CASSWKLAGEDSQYF. CDR3 nucleotide sequence: TGTGCCAGCAGTTGGAAACTAGCGGGAGAGGATTCCCAGTACTTC.

V and J are TRBV6-5 and TRBJ2-2; a possible D gene is TRBD2 (6 bases). The length of the CDR3 is 15 residues. Trimming left V 6 bases short and J 5 bases short, with 16 bases between. Germline CDR1 MNHEY, CDR2 SVGAGI. The CDR3 sequence is CASRRTHRGTGELFF. CDR3 DNA sequence: TGTGCCAGCAGGCGAACACATCGGGGGACCGGGGAGCTGTTTTTT.

Turning to this clone: This CDR3 is also generated by other DNA sequences in the sample. V is TRBV18 and J is TRBJ2-1; D remains ambiguous. V lost 0 bases and J lost 6, with 6 bases in between. Germline loops: CDR1 KGHSH, CDR2 LQKENI. CDR3 length: 13 amino acids. The CDR3 loop is CASSPPSSNEQFF. Here the CDR3 DNA reads TGTGCCAGCTCACCACCATCCAGCAATGAGCAGTTCTTC.

This rearrangement joins TRBV5-6 to TRBJ1-1; the D is unclear. Trimming shortened V by 1 base and J by 3 bases, and 7 bases separated the two germline ends. The CDR3 totals 13 residues. CDR1 is SGHDT and CDR2 is YYEEEE in the germline V gene. The CDR3 sequence is CASSLIGDTEAFF. DNA for the CDR3: TGTGCCAGCAGCTTGATTGGGGACACTGAAGCTTTCTTT.

The genes are TRBV29-1 and TRBJ2-2; the D is unclear. V shed 3 bases and J shed 5 bases, with 16 bases lying between them. In germline, CDR1 is SQVTM, CDR2 ANQGSEA. The CDR3 spans 15 residues. As DNA, the CDR3 is TGCAGCGTTGATACGGGCTCAGGTTGGACCGGGGAGCTGTTTTTT. Its protein product is CSVDTGSGWTGELFF.

The chain is built from TRBV11-3 and TRBJ2-3, with 7 nucleotides matching TRBD1. Per germline, CDR1 SGHNT and CDR2 YENEEA. The CDR3 totals 16 residues. Trimming removed 4 bases from V and 2 bases from J; junction bases left unmatched: 9. As DNA, the CDR3 is TGTGCCAGCAGCTCGGATCGGACAGGTCTCACAGATACGCAGTATTTT. It specifies CASSSDRTGLTDTQYF.

This clone appeared a few times. The rearrangement joins TRBV5-4 to TRBJ2-6, with 8 bases fitting TRBD1. CDR3 size: 15 residues. CDR1 is SGHNT and CDR2 is YYREEE in the germline V gene (reference sequence). Trimming at V came to 3 bases and at J to 2 bases, leaving 1 base not matched to a gene. In nucleotides, the CDR3 is TGTGCCAGCAGCTCACAGGGGGCTGGGGCCAACGTCCTGACTTTC. As protein: CASSSQGAGANVLTF.

The chain has TRBV6-5 and TRBJ2-4; the D gene could be TRBD1 or TRBD2 (5 bases each). Germline-derived CDR1 and CDR2 are MNHEY and SVGAGI. The CDR3 totals 13 residues. Trimming stripped 8 bases from V and 0 bases from J, with 8 bases between. CDR3 region: CASWGRAKNIQYF. DNA for the CDR3: TGTGCCAGCTGGGGGAGAGCCAAAAACATTCAGTACTTC.

The chain joins TRBV6-5 to TRBJ1-4; 7 bases are a match to TRBD1. The junction had 4 bases not matched to a gene; V was cut back by 7 bases and J by 8 bases. CDR1 and CDR2 from the germline V gene are MNHEY and SVGAGI. The CDR3 loop spans 12 amino acids. This CDR3 reads CASKGAREKLFF. DNA of the CDR3: TGTGCCAGCAAGGGGGCGCGGGAAAAACTGTTTTTT.

The chain is built from TRBV5-1 and TRBJ2-2; D gene ambiguous. The CDR3 consists of 13 residues. Germline CDR1 and CDR2: SGHRS and YFSETQ. Trimming shortened V by 5 bases and J by 4 bases, and 9 bases separated the two germline ends. CDR3 sequence reads: CASRPLSTGELFF. The CDR3 DNA is TGCGCCAGCAGGCCGTTGAGCACCGGGGAGCTGTTTTTT. The entire variable domain, with the rest obtained from reference TRBV5-1 and TRBJ2-2, is as follows: KAGVTQTPRYLIKTRGQQVTLSCSPISGHRSVSWYQQTPGQGLQFLFEYFSETQRNKGNFPGRFSGRQFSNSRSEMNVSTLELGDSALYLCASRPLSTGELFFGEGSRLTVL.

This clone was seen just once. The CDR3: CASSVHRADTEAFF. CDR3 DNA sequence: TGTGCCAGCAGCGTACACAGGGCTGACACTGAAGCTTTCTTT. The rearrangement links TRBV3-1 (or the pseudogene TRBV3-2) to TRBJ1-1, with a tentative D call TRBD1 (6 bases). Germline CDR1 LGHDT, CDR2 YNNKEL (reference sequence). The CDR3 loop spans 14 amino acids. Trimming took off 5 bases at V and 3 bases at J, with 13 bases between the two ends.

The genes are TRBV29-1 and TRBJ2-7, with 8 bases fitting TRBD2. J lost 5 bases, V lost 1 base, and 10 bases had no gene match. The germline gives CDR1 SQVTM, CDR2 ANQGSEA. This CDR3 is built from 15 residues. CDR3 amino acids: CSVEGLGAGGNEQYF. The CDR3 region has the DNA TGCAGCGTTGAAGGGCTCGGGGCGGGAGGAAACGAGCAGTACTTC.

This clone was seen once. The chain has TRBV3-1 (or the pseudogene TRBV3-2) and TRBJ2-7; no firm D call. Per germline, CDR1 LGHDT and CDR2 YNNKEL (reference sequence). The CDR3 has 13 amino acids. V lost 2 bases, J lost 1 base, and 6 bases lay in between. The chain's CDR3 is CASSQHSSYEQYF. The CDR3 nucleotides are TGTGCCAGCAGCCAACATAGTTCCTACGAGCAGTACTTC.

This chain links TRBV28 with TRBJ1-4; possible D gene TRBD1, 6 bases. The ends were cut back, 7 bases at V and 8 bases at J, with 17 bases in the middle. There are 14 residues in the CDR3. CDR1 is MDHEN and CDR2 is SYDVKM in the germline V gene. The DNA of the CDR3 is TGTGCCAGCAACCAGAGGGGGGCTAGAGAAAAACTGTTTTTT. It is translated as CASNQRGAREKLFF.